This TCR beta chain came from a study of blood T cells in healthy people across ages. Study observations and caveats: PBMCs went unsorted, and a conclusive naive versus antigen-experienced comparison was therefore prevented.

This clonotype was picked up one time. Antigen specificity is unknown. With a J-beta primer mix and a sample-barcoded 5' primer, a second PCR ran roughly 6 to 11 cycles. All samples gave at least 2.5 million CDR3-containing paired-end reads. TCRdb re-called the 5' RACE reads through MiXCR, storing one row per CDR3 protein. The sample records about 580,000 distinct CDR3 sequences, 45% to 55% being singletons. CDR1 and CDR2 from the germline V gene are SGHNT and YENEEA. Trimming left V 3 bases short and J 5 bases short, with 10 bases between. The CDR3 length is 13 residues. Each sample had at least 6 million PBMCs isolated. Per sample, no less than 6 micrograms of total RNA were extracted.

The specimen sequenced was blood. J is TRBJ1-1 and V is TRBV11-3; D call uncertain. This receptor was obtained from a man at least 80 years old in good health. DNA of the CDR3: TGTGCCAGCAGCTTCGGGTTTGGGACTGAAGCTTTCTTT. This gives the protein CASSFGFGTEAFF.